The clone carrying this T cell receptor (beta chain) has just one count. The CDR3 has 12 residues. V was clipped by 7 bases and J by 8 bases, with 17 bases between them. The germline CDR1 and CDR2 sequences are SQVTM and ANQGSEA. The data belong to a study of T cell responses to AZD1222 COVID-19 vaccine. Assay: immunoSEQ multiplex PCR; the TCRdb copy retains only in-frame clones and omits some. This table has about 200,000 clones, roughly nine tenths appearing once. The V gene is TRBV29-1, the J gene TRBJ1-2, with D unresolved. Specimen: peripheral blood, collected 28 days after the second AZD1222 dose. The sequence came from an adult who received the AZD1222 COVID-19 vaccine. CDR3 in DNA: TGCAGCGCTGGTCTCTGGGGAGAGGGCTACACCTTC. It yields the protein CSAGLWGEGYTF.